The T cell receptor (beta chain) under discussion was sequenced for a study of blood T cell repertoires in COVID-19. Study context: The analysed material was cDNA or gDNA that came from T cells, B-cell-depleted T cells, or PBMCs.

In this sample, this clone turned up many times. Sequenced by immunoSEQ multiplex PCR; TCRdb stores in-frame clones only, minus some. The repertoire consists of roughly 62,000 clones, with approximately 80% occurring once and the leading ten covering around 21%. Per the germline V gene, CDR1 is SNHLY and CDR2 is FYNNEI. The CDR3 runs to 15 residues. Trimming stripped 6 bases from V and 1 base from J, with 15 bases between. This chain joins TRBV2 and TRBJ1-1; D ambiguous. This TCR derives from a woman of 80 years or more with active or convalescent COVID-19. Specimen: peripheral blood. In DNA form, the CDR3 reads TGTGCCAGCAGGGCAACAGTGACACCGAACACTGAAGCTTTCTTT. Translation: CASRATVTPNTEAFF.